This passage covers 7 T cell receptor beta chains from one sample sequenced in a study of cytomegalovirus exposure and HLA in healthy donors. PCR amplification relied on 60 Vbeta primers (plus 13 Jbeta primers). The table came from immunoSEQ multiplex PCR; TCRdb's copy has only in-frame clones and leaves some out. Of tens of thousands of clones listed, around 85% are singletons. Material for sequencing was PBMCs. The receptors were sampled from a young man in good health and CMV-seronegative.

V usage is TRBV10-3 and J usage is TRBJ1-2; 7 bases line up with TRBD1. Germline CDR1 reads ENHRY; CDR2 reads SYGVKD. Trimming removed 4 bases from V and 5 bases from J; junction bases left unmatched: 4. The CDR3 covers 13 residues. The CDR3 spells CAISGDSEYGYTF. CDR3 coding DNA: TGTGCCATCAGTGGGGACAGTGAGTATGGCTACACCTTC.

The chain has TRBV7-9 and TRBJ1-2; perhaps TRBD1 as D (5 bases). The CDR3 has 16 residues. Germline V gene lookup returns CDR1 SEHNR and CDR2 FQNEAQ (reference sequence). V was cut by 4 bases and J by 2 bases, with 17 bases left in between. The DNA for the CDR3 is TGTGCCAGCAGCTCTGCCCCGGGACTGACGAACTATGGCTACACCTTC. It specifies CASSSAPGLTNYGYTF.

This chain links TRBV29-1 with TRBJ1-2, with TRBD1 as a possible D gene (6 bases). The CDR3 length is 15 residues. CDR1 SQVTM and CDR2 ANQGSEA come from the germline V gene. The CDR3 DNA reads as TGCAGTGACATGTTGGCGGCAGGGGTTGACTATGGCTACACCTTC. It is translated as CSDMLAAGVDYGYTF.

The chain recombines TRBV28 with TRBJ2-7; 7 nucleotides align to TRBD1. V dropped 7 bases and J dropped 5; count of bases not matched to a gene: 5. The germline V gene has CDR1 MDHEN and CDR2 SYDVKM. CDR3 length: 12 amino acids. The CDR3: CASMGQTHEQYF. Here the CDR3 DNA reads TGTGCCAGCATGGGACAGACACACGAGCAGTACTTC. The entire variable domain, with the rest obtained from reference TRBV28 and TRBJ2-7, is as follows: DVKVTQSSRYLVKRTGEKVFLECVQDMDHENMFWYRQDPGLGLRLIYFSYDVKMKEKGDIPEGYSVSREKKERFSLILESASTNQTSMYLCASMGQTHEQYFGPGTRLTVT.

The chain links TRBV7-8 to TRBJ1-5; 7 positions match TRBD1. CDR3 length equals 15 residues. The trim removed 6 bases at V and 4 bases at J, leaving 9 bases unmatched. In germline, CDR1 is SGHVS, CDR2 FQNEAQ. Written as DNA, the CDR3 is TGTGCCAGCAGTCCCGACAGGGCCAGTAATCAGCCCCAGCATTTT. It codes for CASSPDRASNQPQHF.

This rearrangement joins TRBV25-1 to TRBJ2-2; D remains unclear. CDR3 length: 12 amino acids. The germline V gene encodes CDR1 MGHDK and CDR2 SYGVNS. Trimming took 3 bases from V and 7 from J, leaving 6 bases between them. The CDR3 spells CASSDPHGELFF. The CDR3 bases are TGTGCCAGCAGTGACCCCCACGGGGAGCTGTTTTTT.

The rearrangement links TRBV7-8 to TRBJ2-1; tentatively, D is TRBD2 (5 bases). V was shortened by 3 bases and J by 7 bases, with 16 bases between the two germline ends. CDR1 and CDR2 (germline): SGHVS, FQNEAQ. This CDR3 region has 15 residues. CDR3 in DNA: TGTGCCAGCAGCTTCCCGCTTGCGGGTACAAATGAGCAGTTCTTC. Its protein product is CASSFPLAGTNEQFF. The full variable domain, its missing parts supplied by reference TRBV7-8 and TRBJ2-1, is GAGVSQSPRYKVAKRGQDVALRCDPISGHVSLFWYQQALGQGPEFLTYFQNEAQLDKSGLPSDRFFAERPEGSVSTLKIQRTQQEDSAVYLCASSFPLAGTNEQFFGPGTRLTVL.